The 15 T cell receptor beta chains reported below all come from one sample, sequenced in a study of beta chain features in type 1 diabetes. Investigators reverse transcribed all isolated RNA, so they sequenced expressed TCRB transcripts. The data were produced by immunoSEQ multiplex PCR, yet TCRdb's version contains in-frame clones alone and is incomplete. The table includes around 300,000 clones, under 8.5% detected once. Sequencing was done on a sample of central memory CD4+ T cells from blood. These TCRs come from a woman aged 18 to 35 in good health.

J is TRBJ2-3 and V is TRBV7-9; the match to TRBD2 covers 12 bases. Germline CDR1 and CDR2: SEHNR and FQNEAQ (reference sequence). Trimming took 6 bases from V and 3 from J; bases not matched to a gene: 4. The CDR3 totals 15 residues. The CDR3 nucleotides read TGTGCCAGCAGTTCGACTAGCGGGAGAACAGATACGCAGTATTTT. It encodes CASSSTSGRTDTQYF.

A few counts support this clone. V and J are TRBV11-3 and TRBJ2-2; the D is unclear. V gave up 4 bases and J gave up 0 bases, with 6 bases separating them. The CDR3 loop spans 14 amino acids. The germline gives CDR1 SGHNT, CDR2 YENEEA. CDR3 region: CASSSDSNTGELFF. DNA for the CDR3: TGTGCCAGCAGCTCGGATTCGAACACCGGGGAGCTGTTTTTT. The full variable domain, with the rest looked up from reference TRBV11-3 and TRBJ2-2, is EAGVVQSPRYKIIEKKQPVAFWCNPISGHNTLYWYLQNLGQGPELLIRYENEEAVDDSQLPKDRFSAERLKGVDSTLKIQPAELGDSAVYLCASSSDSNTGELFFGEGSRLTVL.

This clone has just a few counts. The gene calls are TRBV28 and TRBJ2-1, with D unclear. This CDR3 is built from 15 residues. The V end was cut by 5 bases, the J end by 8 bases, with 19 bases between. Germline-derived CDR1 and CDR2 are MDHEN and SYDVKM. CDR3 DNA: TGTGCCAGCAGTGGCAGGTTAAAAGGGTCCTATGAGCAGTTCTTC. Its translation is CASSGRLKGSYEQFF.

This clone was found a few times. J is TRBJ1-1 and V is TRBV4-3; D remains ambiguous. V lost 0 bases and J 3 bases, leaving 11 bases between the germline ends. Germline CDR1 reads LGHNA; CDR2 reads YSLEER. CDR3 length equals 15 residues. CDR3 amino acids: CASSQDFYGYTEAFF. CDR3 bases: TGCGCCAGCAGCCAAGATTTTTATGGGTACACTGAAGCTTTCTTT.

This clone has just a few counts. The V gene is TRBV4-2, the J gene TRBJ1-1, with D hard to call. The CDR3 has 14 amino acids. V gave up 1 base and J gave up 5 bases, with 11 bases separating them. Germline values: CDR1 LGHNA, CDR2 YNFKEQ. The CDR3 here is CASSQVSVWTEAFF. The DNA for the CDR3 is TGTGCCAGCAGCCAAGTTTCAGTTTGGACTGAAGCTTTCTTT.

This clone was seen more than once but under ten times. The chain employs TRBV9 and TRBJ2-1; the match to TRBD2 covers 8 bases. The CDR3 spans 14 residues. Germline assignment: CDR1 SGDLS and CDR2 YYNGEE. V shed 2 bases, J shed 8 bases, and the junction held 6 bases outside the gene matches. In nucleotides, the CDR3 is TGTGCCAGCAGCGTCGGGACTAGAGCTTATGAGCAGTTCTTC. Translating gives CASSVGTRAYEQFF.

The chain has TRBV12-5 and TRBJ2-1, with D possibly called TRBD1 or TRBD2 (5 bases each). V gave up 6 bases and J gave up 8 bases, with 20 bases separating them. Germline-derived CDR1 and CDR2 are LGHNT and FRNRAP. The CDR3 covers 15 residues. CDR3 loop: CASGTADSLRDEQFF. The CDR3 DNA is TGTGCTAGTGGGACAGCGGACTCCTTGCGGGATGAGCAGTTCTTC. Looking up the rest from reference TRBV12-5 and TRBJ2-1 gives the full variable domain: DARVTQTPRHKVTEMGQEVTMRCQPILGHNTVFWYRQTMMQGLELLAYFRNRAPLDDSGMPKDRFSAEMPDATLATLKIQPSEPRDSAVYFCASGTADSLRDEQFFGPGTRLTVL.

This clone was seen only a few times. The chain employs TRBV5-1 and TRBJ1-2, with D maybe TRBD1 (6 bases). The V gene's germline CDR1 is SGHRS and CDR2 YFSETQ. The V end was cut by 4 bases, the J end by 3 bases, with 16 bases between. The CDR3 contains 15 residues. This chain's CDR3 is CASSAGGQAYYGYTF. The CDR3, as DNA: TGCGCCAGCAGCGCCGGGGGGCAGGCCTACTATGGCTACACCTTC. Full variable domain (rest looked up from reference TRBV5-1 and TRBJ1-2): KAGVTQTPRYLIKTRGQQVTLSCSPISGHRSVSWYQQTPGQGLQFLFEYFSETQRNKGNFPGRFSGRQFSNSRSEMNVSTLELGDSALYLCASSAGGQAYYGYTFGSGTRLTVV.

Only a few counts were recorded for this clone. The chain employs TRBV7-9 and TRBJ1-5; D unresolved. The CDR3 is made up of 12 amino acids. V was trimmed by 0 bases and J by 6 bases, leaving 3 bases between them. The germline V gene encodes CDR1 SEHNR and CDR2 FQNEAQ (reference sequence). CDR3 nucleotides: TGTGCCAGCAGCTTAGCGAGTCAGCCCCAGCATTTT. Translating gives CASSLASQPQHF.

There are a few counts of this clone. The V call is TRBV9, the J call TRBJ2-1; D is ambiguous. The V end lost 3 bases, the J end lost 7 bases, and 5 bases lay between the germline ends. The CDR3 extends over 11 amino acids. Germline V gene lookup returns CDR1 SGDLS and CDR2 YYNGEE. CDR3 sequence reads: CASSAFNEQFF. Written as DNA, the CDR3 is TGTGCCAGCAGCGCGTTTAATGAGCAGTTCTTC.

This clone was recorded a few times. The J gene is TRBJ2-1, the V gene TRBV28, with 9 bases identical to TRBD2. Germline loops: CDR1 MDHEN, CDR2 SYDVKM. J lost 4 bases, V lost 5 bases, and 6 bases had no gene match. This CDR3 has 15 residues. This CDR3 reads CASSLAGSNYNEQFF. CDR3 nucleotide sequence: TGTGCCAGCAGTCTAGCGGGGAGCAATTACAATGAGCAGTTCTTC.

In its sample, this clone was seen a few times. The gene calls are TRBV6-1 and TRBJ2-7; 7 nucleotides line up with TRBD1. The germline CDR1 and CDR2 sequences are MNHNS and SASEGT. The CDR3 has 14 residues. V dropped 6 bases and J dropped 0; count of bases not matched to a gene: 5. The CDR3 bases are TGTGCCAGCAGGTGGACAGGAAGCTCCTACGAGCAGTACGTC. Protein: CASRWTGSSYEQYV.

This clone was seen only a few times. The identical CDR3 is also encoded by other nucleotide sequences in the sample. The chain carries TRBV7-9 and TRBJ2-5; D gene ambiguous. The germline CDR1 and CDR2 sequences are SEHNR and FQNEAQ (reference sequence). Trimming stripped 5 bases from V and 3 bases from J, with 10 bases between. CDR3 size: 13 residues. DNA for the CDR3: TGTGCCAGCAGCCAAGTGTCGGAAGAGACCCAGTACTTC. It is translated as CASSQVSEETQYF. The complete variable domain, with remaining parts taken from reference TRBV7-9 and TRBJ2-5, reads DTGVSQNPRHKITKRGQNVTFRCDPISEHNRLYWYRQTLGQGPEFLTYFQNEAQLEKSRLLSDRFSAERPKGSFSTLEIQRTEQGDSAMYLCASSQVSEETQYFGPGTRLLVL.

This clone was recorded at least ten times. The rearrangement joins TRBV7-2 to TRBJ1-6, with 8 nucleotides matching TRBD1. CDR1 and CDR2 from the germline V gene are SGHTA and FQGNSA. This CDR3 has 16 amino acids. The V gene end was trimmed by 3 bases and the J gene end by 9 bases; junction bases not matched to a gene: 10. CDR3 region: CASSFGPGGTGSPLHF. The CDR3 DNA reads as TGTGCCAGCAGCTTTGGGCCAGGGGGCACGGGTTCACCCCTCCACTTT.

V gene TRBV4-3 combines with J gene TRBJ1-2; 12 nucleotides line up with TRBD1. From germline, CDR1 is LGHNA and CDR2 YSLEER. The CDR3 is 18 amino acids. The ends lost 1 base at V and 4 bases at J; junction bases unmatched: 10. CDR3 bases: TGCGCCAGCAGCCAAGGGGGGACAGGGGGCGCCCCGGTCTATGGCTACACCTTC. Its protein product is CASSQGGTGGAPVYGYTF.